A single T cell receptor beta chain is shown here with its context. J gave up 1 base and V 4 bases, and 15 bases lay outside the gene matches. Per germline, CDR1 SGHNT and CDR2 YYREEE (reference sequence). The CDR3 loop spans 20 amino acids. TCRdb keeps only in-frame clones here, not all; method: immunoSEQ multiplex PCR. The table lists over 200,000 clones, 88% of them singletons. This record comes from a study of blood T cell repertoires in COVID-19. The overall study: Sources were T cells, B-cell-depleted T cells, or PBMCs; the material itself was cDNA or gDNA.

V gene TRBV5-4 combines with J gene TRBJ2-3, with 13 bases aligning to TRBD2. The TCR was taken from a woman aged 60-70 years with acute or convalescent COVID-19. Material for sequencing was peripheral blood. CDR3 sequence reads: CASSPGVLAGGRGGTDTQYF. In nucleotides, the CDR3 is TGTGCCAGCAGCCCGGGCGTACTAGCGGGAGGGAGAGGGGGCACAGATACGCAGTATTTT.